Following are 14 T cell receptor beta chains from one sample sequenced in a study of control samples from healthy donors and cancer patients. Sequencing used immunoSEQ multiplex PCR; TCRdb keeps in-frame clones, though not all of them. Of about 61,000 clones in the sample, about 90% were seen once. Material for sequencing was PBMCs. These receptor sequences come from a man in his sixties with colorectal cancer.

The chain combines TRBV18 with TRBJ2-6; a weak D match, TRBD1 (5 bases). Trimming took off 5 bases at V and 4 bases at J, with 12 bases between the two ends. Germline V gene data show CDR1 as KGHSH and CDR2 as LQKENI. CDR3 length equals 15 residues. The DNA of the CDR3 is TGTGCCAGCTCAGGCGACAGATCCGGGGCCAACGTCCTGACTTTC. Translation gives CASSGDRSGANVLTF.

This clone came up a few times. The junction departs from germline at one end; a sequencing error may be responsible. The rearrangement joins TRBV30 to TRBJ1-1; D call uncertain. Germline V gene sequence: CDR1 GTSNPN, CDR2 SVGIG (reference sequence). The CDR3 contains 13 residues. The chain's CDR3 is CAWSVAVNSEAFF. CDR3 bases: TGTGCCTGGAGTGTGGCAGTTAACAGTGAAGCTTTCTTT. The variable domain in full, completed from reference TRBV30 and TRBJ1-1, reads SQTIHQWPATLVQPVGSPLSLECTVEGTSNPNLYWYRQAAGRGLQLLFYSVGIGQISSEVPQNLSASRPQDRQFILSSKKLLLSDSGFYLCAWSVAVNSEAFFGQGTRLTVV.

V and J are TRBV6-6 and TRBJ2-1; no firm D call. V was trimmed by 2 bases and J by 7 bases, leaving 9 bases between them. Germline CDR1 reads MNHNY; CDR2 reads SVGAGI (reference sequence). This CDR3 comprises 13 residues. The CDR3 here is CASSYQLRNEQFF. The CDR3 nucleotides are TGTGCCAGCAGTTACCAACTGAGGAATGAGCAGTTCTTC.

A few counts support this clone. J is TRBJ2-5 and V is TRBV9; D remains unclear. With 0 bases removed from V and 2 bases from J, the gap between germline ends came to 8 bases. Germline lookup yields CDR1 SGDLS and CDR2 YYNGEE. This CDR3 has 14 amino acids. The CDR3 DNA follows: TGTGCCAGCAGCGTAGCGGGCCGTCAAGAGACCCAGTACTTC. This gives the protein CASSVAGRQETQYF.

The chain is built from TRBV27 and TRBJ2-3; no reliable D call. The CDR3 is 12 residues long. Germline V gives CDR1 MNHEY, CDR2 SMNVEV (reference sequence). The V end was cut by 2 bases, the J end by 6 bases, with 6 bases between. Here the CDR3 DNA reads TGTGCCAGCAGTTTAATCGGGGATACGCAGTATTTT. This sequence encodes CASSLIGDTQYF.

The V call is TRBV11-2, the J call TRBJ2-2; 7 bases fit TRBD2. The J segment lost 5 bases and the V segment lost 8 bases, leaving 2 bases of the junction unmatched. This CDR3 spans 12 amino acids. In germline, CDR1 is SGHAT, CDR2 FQNNGV. The DNA for the CDR3 is TGTGCCAGCGGGGGAGGGACCGGGGAGCTGTTTTTT. Translating it yields CASGGGTGELFF.

The chain links TRBV25-1 to TRBJ2-2; weak D call: TRBD1 (5 bases). CDR3 length: 14 amino acids. CDR1 is MGHDK and CDR2 is SYGVNS in the germline V gene. Trimming removed 6 bases from V and 1 base from J, with 9 bases in between. In nucleotides, the CDR3 is TGTGCCAGCAGGCAGGGCCTGAACACCGGGGAGCTGTTTTTT. Protein sequence: CASRQGLNTGELFF.

The chain links TRBV9 to TRBJ1-5, with D unclear. Germline CDR1 reads SGDLS; CDR2 reads YYNGEE. CDR3 length: 15 amino acids. V gave up 0 bases and J gave up 0 bases, with 7 bases separating them. CDR3 region: CASSVGQNSNQPQHF. Written as DNA, the CDR3 is TGTGCCAGCAGCGTAGGCCAGAATAGCAATCAGCCCCAGCATTTT.

The chain is built from TRBV12-3 or TRBV12-4 and TRBJ2-1; D is unclear. The V end was cut by 4 bases, the J end by 3 bases, with 1 base between. CDR3 length equals 11 residues. This CDR3 reads CASSYYNEQFF. As DNA, the CDR3 is TGTGCCAGCAGTTACTACAATGAGCAGTTCTTC.

The rearrangement uses TRBV12-3 or TRBV12-4 and TRBJ2-3, with D unclear. The CDR3 loop spans 13 amino acids. The V end lost 3 bases, the J end lost 6 bases, and 10 bases lay between the germline ends. DNA for the CDR3: TGTGCCAGCAGTTTCTCTGGCGTGGATACGCAGTATTTT. Protein: CASSFSGVDTQYF.

The chain couples TRBV6-5 to TRBJ1-2; D remains ambiguous. The ends were cut back, 6 bases at V and 5 bases at J, with 4 bases in the middle. Germline V gene lookup returns CDR1 MNHEY and CDR2 SVGAGI. This CDR3 is built from 10 residues. The CDR3 loop reads CASRSYGYTF. The CDR3, as DNA: TGTGCCAGCAGGAGTTATGGCTACACCTTC.

A single count supports this clone. The rearrangement uses TRBV2 and TRBJ2-6, with D perhaps matching TRBD1 (6 bases). The V gene's germline CDR1 is SNHLY and CDR2 FYNNEI. Trimming pared 8 bases from V and 0 bases from J, leaving 17 bases between. The CDR3 loop spans 17 amino acids. CDR3 nucleotide sequence: TGTGCCAGCGGGGCCGGGACATCTATCTCTGGGGCCAACGTCCTGACTTTC. This sequence encodes CASGAGTSISGANVLTF.

This clone is deemed medium-sized. The sample has other DNA sequences that encode this CDR3 too. The chain combines TRBV7-3 with TRBJ2-7, with D possibly TRBD2 on 7 matching bases. V was pared by 0 bases and J by 0 bases, with 12 bases between. The CDR3 spans 16 residues. Germline V gives CDR1 SGHTA, CDR2 FQGTGA. The CDR3 DNA reads as TGTGCCAGCAGCTTAACCGGGGGGCTCAGCTCCTACGAGCAGTACTTC. It translates to CASSLTGGLSSYEQYF.

The chain employs TRBV4-2 and TRBJ2-1, with 12 nucleotides matching TRBD2. Germline-derived CDR1 and CDR2 are LGHNA and YNFKEQ. With 1 base clipped from V and 5 bases from J, the junction kept 6 bases outside the gene matches. This CDR3 has 17 amino acids. The CDR3 loop is CASSQVRLAGEDNEQFF. CDR3 DNA: TGTGCCAGCAGCCAAGTTCGACTAGCGGGGGAAGACAATGAGCAGTTCTTC.